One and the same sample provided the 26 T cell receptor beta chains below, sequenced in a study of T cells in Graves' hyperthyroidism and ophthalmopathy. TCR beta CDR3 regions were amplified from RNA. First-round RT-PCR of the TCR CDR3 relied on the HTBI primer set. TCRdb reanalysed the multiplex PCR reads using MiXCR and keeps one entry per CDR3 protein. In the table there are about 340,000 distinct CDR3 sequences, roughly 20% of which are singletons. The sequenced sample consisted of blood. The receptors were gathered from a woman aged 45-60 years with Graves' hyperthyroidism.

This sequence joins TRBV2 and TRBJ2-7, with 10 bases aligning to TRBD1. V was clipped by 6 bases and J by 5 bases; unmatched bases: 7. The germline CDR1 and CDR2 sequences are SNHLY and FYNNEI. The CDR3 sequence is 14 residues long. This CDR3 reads CASREGTGADEQYV. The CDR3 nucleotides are TGTGCCAGCAGGGAGGGGACAGGGGCGGACGAGCAGTACGTC.

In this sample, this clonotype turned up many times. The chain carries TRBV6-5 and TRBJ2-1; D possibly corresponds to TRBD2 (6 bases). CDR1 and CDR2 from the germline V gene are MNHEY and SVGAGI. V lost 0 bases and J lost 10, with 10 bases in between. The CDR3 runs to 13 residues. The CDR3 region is CASSYSWGDEQFF. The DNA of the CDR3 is TGTGCCAGCAGTTACTCTTGGGGGGACGAGCAGTTCTTC.

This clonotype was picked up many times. The CDR3 DNA sequence: TGTGCCAGCTCACCGTCGAGGGGGGGCACAGATACGCAGTATTTT. It codes for CASSPSRGGTDTQYF. The chain recombines TRBV18 with TRBJ2-3, with D perhaps matching TRBD1 or TRBD2 (6 bases each). The CDR3 sequence is 15 residues long. Germline CDR1 is KGHSH and CDR2 is LQKENI. Trimming pared 3 bases from V and 1 base from J, leaving 11 bases between.

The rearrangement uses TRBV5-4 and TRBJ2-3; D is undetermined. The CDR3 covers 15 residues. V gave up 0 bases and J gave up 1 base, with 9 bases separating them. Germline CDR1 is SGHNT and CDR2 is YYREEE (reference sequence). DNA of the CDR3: TGTGCCAGCAGCTTGGAAGAGGTCCGCACAGATACGCAGTATTTT. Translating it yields CASSLEEVRTDTQYF.

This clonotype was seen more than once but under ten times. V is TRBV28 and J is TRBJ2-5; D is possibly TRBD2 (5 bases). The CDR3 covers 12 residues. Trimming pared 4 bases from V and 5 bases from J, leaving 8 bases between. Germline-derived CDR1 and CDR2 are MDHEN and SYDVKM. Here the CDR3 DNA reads TGTGCCAGCAGTTCCGGGGATGAGACCCAGTACTTC. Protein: CASSSGDETQYF.

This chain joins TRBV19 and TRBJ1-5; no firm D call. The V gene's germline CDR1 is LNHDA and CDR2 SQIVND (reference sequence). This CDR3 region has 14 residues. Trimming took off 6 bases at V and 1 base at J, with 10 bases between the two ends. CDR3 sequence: CASRPLGSNQPQHF. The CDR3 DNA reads TGTGCCAGTAGGCCCCTCGGAAGCAATCAGCCCCAGCATTTT.

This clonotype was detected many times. This CDR3 is CASSRDVNTEAFF. The CDR3 DNA sequence: TGTGCCAGCAGCCGGGACGTGAACACTGAAGCTTTCTTT. The gene calls are TRBV11-2 and TRBJ1-1, with a weak D call TRBD1 (5 bases). Germline assignment: CDR1 SGHAT and CDR2 FQNNGV. Between the trimmed V and J ends, which lost 5 bases and 0 bases, there was a span of 7 bases. This CDR3 is built from 13 residues. Filled out from reference TRBV11-2 and TRBJ1-1, the complete variable domain reads EAGVAQSPRYKIIEKRQSVAFWCNPISGHATLYWYQQILGQGPKLLIQFQNNGVVDDSQLPKDRFSAERLKGVDSTLKIQPAKLEDSAVYLCASSRDVNTEAFFGQGTRLTVV.

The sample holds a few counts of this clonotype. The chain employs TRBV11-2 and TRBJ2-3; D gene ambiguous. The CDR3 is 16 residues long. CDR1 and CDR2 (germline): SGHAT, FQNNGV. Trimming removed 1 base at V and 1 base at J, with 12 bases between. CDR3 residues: CASSLVGNWGTDTQYF. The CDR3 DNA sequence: TGTGCCAGCAGCTTAGTAGGGAACTGGGGCACAGATACGCAGTATTTT.

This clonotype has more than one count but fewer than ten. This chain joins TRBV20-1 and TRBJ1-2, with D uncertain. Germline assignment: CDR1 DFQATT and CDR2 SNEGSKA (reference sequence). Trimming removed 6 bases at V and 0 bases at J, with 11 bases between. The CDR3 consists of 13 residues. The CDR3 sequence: CSARPGANYGYTF. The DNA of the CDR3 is TGCAGTGCCAGGCCCGGGGCTAACTATGGCTACACCTTC.

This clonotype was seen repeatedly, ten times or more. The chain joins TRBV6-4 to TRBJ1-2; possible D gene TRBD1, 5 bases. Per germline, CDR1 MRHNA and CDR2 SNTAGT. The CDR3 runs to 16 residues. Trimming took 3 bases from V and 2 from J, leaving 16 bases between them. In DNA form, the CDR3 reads TGTGCCAGCAGTGAAGGGGCCAAGACCCCAAACTATGGCTACACCTTC. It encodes CASSEGAKTPNYGYTF.

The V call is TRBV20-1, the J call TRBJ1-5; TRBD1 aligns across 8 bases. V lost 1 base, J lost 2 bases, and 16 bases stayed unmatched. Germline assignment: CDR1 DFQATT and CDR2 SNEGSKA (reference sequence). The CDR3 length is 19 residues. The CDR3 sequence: CSARVSGQGFGGGNQPQHF. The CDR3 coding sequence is TGCAGTGCTAGAGTTTCCGGACAGGGTTTTGGAGGTGGCAATCAGCCCCAGCATTTT.

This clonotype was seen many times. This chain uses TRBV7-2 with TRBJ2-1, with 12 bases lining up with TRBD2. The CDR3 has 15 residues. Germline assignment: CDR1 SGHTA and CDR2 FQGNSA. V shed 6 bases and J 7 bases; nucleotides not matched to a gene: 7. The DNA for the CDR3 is TGTGCCAGCAGGTCCGGGACTAGCGGGTCTAATGAGCAGTTCTTC. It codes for CASRSGTSGSNEQFF.

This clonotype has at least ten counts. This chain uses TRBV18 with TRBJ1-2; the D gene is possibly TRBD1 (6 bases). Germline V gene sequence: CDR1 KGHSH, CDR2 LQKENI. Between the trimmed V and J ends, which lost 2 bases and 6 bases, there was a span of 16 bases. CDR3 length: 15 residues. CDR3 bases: TGTGCCAGCTCACCAAACGCCAGGGGTATCGATGGCTACACCTTC. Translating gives CASSPNARGIDGYTF.

For the CDR3, the DNA is TGTGCCATCAGTCCCTCTGATATTCAGCCCCAGCATTTT. Its protein is CAISPSDIQPQHF. The chain joins TRBV10-3 to TRBJ1-5; D not resolved. The CDR3 is made up of 13 amino acids. The germline V and J ends were trimmed by 5 bases and 6 bases, with 11 bases remaining between them. Germline V CDR1 and CDR2: ENHRY, SYGVKD.

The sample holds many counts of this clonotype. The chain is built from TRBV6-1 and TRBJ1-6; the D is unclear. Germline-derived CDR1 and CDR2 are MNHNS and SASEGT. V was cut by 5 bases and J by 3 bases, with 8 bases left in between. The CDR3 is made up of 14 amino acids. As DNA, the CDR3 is TGTGCCAGCAGTTATGGGATCTATAATTCACCCCTCCACTTT. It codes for CASSYGIYNSPLHF.

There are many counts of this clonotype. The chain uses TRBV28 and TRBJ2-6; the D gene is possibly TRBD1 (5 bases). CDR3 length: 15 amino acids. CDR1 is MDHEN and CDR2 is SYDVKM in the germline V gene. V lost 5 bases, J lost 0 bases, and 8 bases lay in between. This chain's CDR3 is CASSPDSSGANVLTF. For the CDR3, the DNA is TGTGCCAGCAGTCCTGACAGCTCTGGGGCCAACGTCCTGACTTTC.

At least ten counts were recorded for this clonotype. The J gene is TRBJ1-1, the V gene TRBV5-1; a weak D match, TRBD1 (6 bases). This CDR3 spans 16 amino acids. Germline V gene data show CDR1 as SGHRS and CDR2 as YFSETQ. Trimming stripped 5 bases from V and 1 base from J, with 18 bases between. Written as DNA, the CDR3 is TGCGCCAGCAGGGGCCTCGGGGGCGTGGAGAACACTGAAGCTTTCTTT. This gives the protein CASRGLGGVENTEAFF. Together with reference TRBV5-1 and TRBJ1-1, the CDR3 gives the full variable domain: KAGVTQTPRYLIKTRGQQVTLSCSPISGHRSVSWYQQTPGQGLQFLFEYFSETQRNKGNFPGRFSGRQFSNSRSEMNVSTLELGDSALYLCASRGLGGVENTEAFFGQGTRLTVV.

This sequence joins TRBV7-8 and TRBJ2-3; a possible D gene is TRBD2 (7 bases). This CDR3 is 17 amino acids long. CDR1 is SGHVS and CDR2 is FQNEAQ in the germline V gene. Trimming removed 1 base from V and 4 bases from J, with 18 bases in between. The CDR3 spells CASSLGVGGGRADTQYF. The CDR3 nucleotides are TGTGCCAGCAGCTTAGGGGTTGGGGGGGGGCGGGCAGATACGCAGTATTTT.

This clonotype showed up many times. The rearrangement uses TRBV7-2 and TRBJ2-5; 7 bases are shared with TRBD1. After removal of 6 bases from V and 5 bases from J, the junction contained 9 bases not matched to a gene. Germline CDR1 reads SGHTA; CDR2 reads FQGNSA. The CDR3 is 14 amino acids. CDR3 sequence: CASRQNGQAETQYF. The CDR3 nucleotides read TGTGCCAGCAGACAAAATGGACAGGCTGAGACCCAGTACTTC.

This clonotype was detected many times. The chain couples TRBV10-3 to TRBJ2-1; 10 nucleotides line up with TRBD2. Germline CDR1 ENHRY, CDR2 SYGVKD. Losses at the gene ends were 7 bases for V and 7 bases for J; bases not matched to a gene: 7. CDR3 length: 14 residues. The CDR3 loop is CAITSSGSENEQFF. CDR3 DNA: TGTGCCATCACCTCTAGCGGGAGTGAAAATGAGCAGTTCTTC.

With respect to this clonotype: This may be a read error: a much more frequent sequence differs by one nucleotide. The CDR3 nucleotides are TGTGCCAGCAGTTCGCTCGGGGTAGGTCAGCCCCAGCATTTT. It codes for CASSSLGVGQPQHF. This sequence joins TRBV28 and TRBJ1-5; no firm D call. The CDR3 runs 14 residues. Germline CDR1 reads MDHEN; CDR2 reads SYDVKM. The V and J ends lost 4 bases and 6 bases respectively, with 13 bases between them.

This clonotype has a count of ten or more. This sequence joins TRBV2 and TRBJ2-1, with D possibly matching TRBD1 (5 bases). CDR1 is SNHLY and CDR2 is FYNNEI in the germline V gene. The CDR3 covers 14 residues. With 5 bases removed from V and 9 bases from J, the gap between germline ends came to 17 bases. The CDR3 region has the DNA TGTGCCAGCAGTAATTCCCCTCAGGGTACTGAGCAGTTCTTC. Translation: CASSNSPQGTEQFF.

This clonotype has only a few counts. The CDR3 reads CSASDTDTQYF. The CDR3 nucleotides are TGCAGTGCTAGCGATACAGATACGCAGTATTTT. This chain links TRBV20-1 with TRBJ2-3; D remains ambiguous. V shed 3 bases and J shed 3 bases, with 4 bases lying between them. The CDR3 is made up of 11 amino acids. CDR1 and CDR2 from the germline V gene are DFQATT and SNEGSKA (reference sequence).

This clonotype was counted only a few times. The CDR3 is CATDGTSGRYGTQYF. CDR3 bases: TGTGCTACAGACGGGACTAGCGGGAGATATGGTACGCAGTATTTT. This chain joins TRBV7-9 and TRBJ2-3; 14 positions match TRBD2. Germline CDR1 and CDR2: SEHNR and FQNEAQ (reference sequence). The CDR3 totals 15 residues.

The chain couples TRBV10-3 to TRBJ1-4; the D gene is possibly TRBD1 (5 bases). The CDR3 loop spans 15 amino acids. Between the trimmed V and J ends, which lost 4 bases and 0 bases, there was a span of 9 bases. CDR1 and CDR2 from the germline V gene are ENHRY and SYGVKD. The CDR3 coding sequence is TGTGCCATCAGTGGGGGCCGTGCAACTAATGAAAAACTGTTTTTT. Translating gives CAISGGRATNEKLFF.

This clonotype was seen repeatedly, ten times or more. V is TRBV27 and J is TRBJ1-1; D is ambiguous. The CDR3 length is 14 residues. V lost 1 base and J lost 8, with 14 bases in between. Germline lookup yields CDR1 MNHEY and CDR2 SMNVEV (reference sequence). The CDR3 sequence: CASSLLVGSIEAFF. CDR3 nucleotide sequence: TGTGCCAGCAGTTTATTGGTGGGATCCATCGAAGCTTTCTTT.